This TCR beta chain derives from a study of brain T cells in children with intractable seizures. General study points: Pre-surgery blood may have been undersampled, hiding some clones. Viral specificity was inferred only from CDR3 similarity; HCMV serostatus was unknown.

Points on this clone: Its antigen is unknown.

Only in-frame clones appear in the TCRdb table, and some are missing; sequencing was by immunoSEQ multiplex PCR. The sample records 300,000 to 400,000 clones, 93% being singletons. This CDR3 region has 13 residues. V was trimmed by 8 bases and J by 2 bases, leaving 9 bases between them. Per germline, CDR1 MDHEN and CDR2 SYDVKM. This sample's time point: blood from clinic visit 5 months post-surgery; TSC patient then seizure free. Only cases whose brain tissue showed the highest T cell transcript signatures were sequenced. At least one anti-epileptic drug was given before surgery. The sequence came from a boy under two years old with tuberous sclerosis and intractable seizures. Material: peripheral blood, obtained about 5 months after surgery. This sequence joins TRBV28 and TRBJ2-2, with D tentatively TRBD1 (6 bases). CDR3 coding DNA: TGTGCCAGCCGGGACACAAACACCGGGGAGCTGTTTTTT. Translated: CASRDTNTGELFF.